This T cell receptor (beta chain) was observed in a study of cytomegalovirus exposure and HLA in healthy donors. About the research overall: Most genotyped donors, approximately 77% of 398, had Caucasian-associated genetic ancestry.

The CDR3 extends over 16 amino acids. Germline V gene data show CDR1 as GTSNPN and CDR2 as SVGIG (reference sequence). Trimming stripped 2 bases from V and 0 bases from J, with 13 bases between. Overall study results and limits: Roughly even sequencing depth across donors was the assumption behind the presence/absence analyses. Fewer N-insertions (relative to the 666-donor mean) were reportedly seen in an Asian-associated ancestry cluster in a later analysis.

The PCR contained 60 Vbeta and 13 Jbeta primers. Per the original methods: Later analysis identified roughly 82 million unique TCR beta chains, 9 million to 13 million shared. The assay was immunoSEQ multiplex PCR, and TCRdb's table has in-frame clones only and misses some. V and J calls and clone size are as listed in that table; D and trimming were resolved from the DNA. The table has approximately 130,000 clones, roughly 84% seen once. Comments on this clone: What it recognizes is unknown.

The sample was PBMCs. This sequence joins TRBV30 and TRBJ2-2; a possible D gene is TRBD2 (6 bases). This sequence was found in a girl aged 2 to 9 in good health and CMV-seronegative. The CDR3 sequence: CAWSRRRGANTGELFF. CDR3 coding DNA: TGTGCCTGGAGTCGACGGCGGGGCGCGAACACCGGGGAGCTGTTTTTT.